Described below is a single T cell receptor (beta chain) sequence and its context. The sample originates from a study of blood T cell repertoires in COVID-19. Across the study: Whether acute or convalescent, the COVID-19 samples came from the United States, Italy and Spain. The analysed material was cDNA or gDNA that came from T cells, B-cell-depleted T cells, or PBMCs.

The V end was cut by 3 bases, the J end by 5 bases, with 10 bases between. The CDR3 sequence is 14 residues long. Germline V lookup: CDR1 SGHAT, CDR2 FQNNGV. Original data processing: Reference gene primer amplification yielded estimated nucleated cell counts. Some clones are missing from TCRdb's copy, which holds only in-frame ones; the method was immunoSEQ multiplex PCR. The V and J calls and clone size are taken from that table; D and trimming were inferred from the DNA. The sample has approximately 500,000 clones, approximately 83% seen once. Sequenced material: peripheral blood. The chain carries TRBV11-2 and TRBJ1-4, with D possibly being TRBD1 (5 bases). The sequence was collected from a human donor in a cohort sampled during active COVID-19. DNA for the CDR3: TGTGCCAGCAGCTTTCGGGGGGTGAATGAAAAACTGTTTTTT. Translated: CASSFRGVNEKLFF.